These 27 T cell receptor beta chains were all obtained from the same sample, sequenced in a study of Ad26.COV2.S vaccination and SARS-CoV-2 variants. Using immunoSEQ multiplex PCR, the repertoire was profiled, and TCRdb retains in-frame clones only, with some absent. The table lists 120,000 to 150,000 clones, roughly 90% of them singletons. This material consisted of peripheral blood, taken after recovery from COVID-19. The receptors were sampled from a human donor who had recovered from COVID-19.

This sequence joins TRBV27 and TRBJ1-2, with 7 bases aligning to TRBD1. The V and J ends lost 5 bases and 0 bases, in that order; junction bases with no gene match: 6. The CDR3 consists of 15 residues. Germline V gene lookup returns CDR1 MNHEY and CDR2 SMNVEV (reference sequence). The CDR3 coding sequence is TGTGCCAGCAGTCCCAGACAGGGCGCTAACTATGGCTACACCTTC. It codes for CASSPRQGANYGYTF.

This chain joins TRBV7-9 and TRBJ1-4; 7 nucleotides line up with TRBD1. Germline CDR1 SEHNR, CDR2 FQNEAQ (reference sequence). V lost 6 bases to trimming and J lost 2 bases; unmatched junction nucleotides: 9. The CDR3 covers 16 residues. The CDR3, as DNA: TGTGCCAGCAGTGATTCACAGGGGTTGACTAATGAAAAACTGTTTTTT. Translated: CASSDSQGLTNEKLFF.

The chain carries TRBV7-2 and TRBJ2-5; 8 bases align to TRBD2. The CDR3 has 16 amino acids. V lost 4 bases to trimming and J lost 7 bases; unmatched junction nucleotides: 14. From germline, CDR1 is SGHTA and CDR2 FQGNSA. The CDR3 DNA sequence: TGTGCCAGCAGCTACAGGGCCGGAGCGGGGGTGTCGACCCAGTACTTC. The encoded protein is CASSYRAGAGVSTQYF.

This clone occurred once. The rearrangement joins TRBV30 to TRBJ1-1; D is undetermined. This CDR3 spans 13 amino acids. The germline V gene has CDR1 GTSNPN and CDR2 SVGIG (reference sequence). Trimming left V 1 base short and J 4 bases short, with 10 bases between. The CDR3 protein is CAWSGDRATEAFF. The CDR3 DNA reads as TGTGCCTGGAGTGGCGACCGGGCCACTGAAGCTTTCTTT.

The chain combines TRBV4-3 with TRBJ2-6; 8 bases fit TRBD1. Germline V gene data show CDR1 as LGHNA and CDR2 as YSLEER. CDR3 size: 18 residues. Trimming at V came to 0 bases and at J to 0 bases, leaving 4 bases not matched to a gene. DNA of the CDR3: TGCGCCAGCAGCCAAGACGACAGGGGATTCTCTGGGGCCAACGTCCTGACTTTC. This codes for CASSQDDRGFSGANVLTF.

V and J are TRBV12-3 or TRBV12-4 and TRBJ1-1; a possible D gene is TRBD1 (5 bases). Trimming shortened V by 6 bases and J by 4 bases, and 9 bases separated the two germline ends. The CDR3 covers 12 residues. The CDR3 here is CASRDRSTEAFF. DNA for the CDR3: TGTGCCAGCAGAGACAGATCCACTGAAGCTTTCTTT.

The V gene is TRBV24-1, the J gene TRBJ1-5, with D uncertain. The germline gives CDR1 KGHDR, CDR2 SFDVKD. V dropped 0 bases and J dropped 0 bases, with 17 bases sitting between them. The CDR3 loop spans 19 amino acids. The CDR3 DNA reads TGTGCCACCAGTGATTTGCACACCTCTTTTTTATATAGCAATCAGCCCCAGCATTTT. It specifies CATSDLHTSFLYSNQPQHF.

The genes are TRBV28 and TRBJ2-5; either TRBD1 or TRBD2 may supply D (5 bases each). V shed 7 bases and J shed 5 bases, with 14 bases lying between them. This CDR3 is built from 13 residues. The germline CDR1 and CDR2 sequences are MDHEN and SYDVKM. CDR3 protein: CASNVRGGETQYF. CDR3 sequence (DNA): TGTGCCAGCAATGTAAGGGGCGGGGAGACCCAGTACTTC.

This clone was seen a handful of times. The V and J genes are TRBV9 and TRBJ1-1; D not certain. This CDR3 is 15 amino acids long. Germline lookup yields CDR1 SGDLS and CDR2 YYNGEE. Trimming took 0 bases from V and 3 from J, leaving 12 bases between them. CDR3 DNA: TGTGCCAGCAGCGTAGATGGGAACTCCCACACTGAAGCTTTCTTT. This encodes CASSVDGNSHTEAFF.

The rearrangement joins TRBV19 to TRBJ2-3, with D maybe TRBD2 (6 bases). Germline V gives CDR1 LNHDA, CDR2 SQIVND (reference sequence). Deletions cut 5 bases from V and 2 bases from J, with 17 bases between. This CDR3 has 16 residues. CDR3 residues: CASSSRLASFTDTQYF. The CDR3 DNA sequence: TGTGCCAGTAGTTCTAGGCTAGCGTCGTTCACAGATACGCAGTATTTT. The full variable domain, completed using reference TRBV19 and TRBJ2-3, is DGGITQSPKYLFRKEGQNVTLSCEQNLNHDAMYWYRQDPGQGLRLIYYSQIVNDFQKGDIAEGYSVSREKKESFPLTVTSAQKNPTAFYLCASSSRLASFTDTQYFGPGTRLTVL.

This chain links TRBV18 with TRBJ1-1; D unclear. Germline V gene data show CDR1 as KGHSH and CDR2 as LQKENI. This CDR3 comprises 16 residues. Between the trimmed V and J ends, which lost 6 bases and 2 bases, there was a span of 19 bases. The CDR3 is CASSPLPSRGNTEAFF. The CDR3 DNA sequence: TGTGCCAGCTCGCCTTTACCTTCAAGAGGAAACACTGAAGCTTTCTTT.

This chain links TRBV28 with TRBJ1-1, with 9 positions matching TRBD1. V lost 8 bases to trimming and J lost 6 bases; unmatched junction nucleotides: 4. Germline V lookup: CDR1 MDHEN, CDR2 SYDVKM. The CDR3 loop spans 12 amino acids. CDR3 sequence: CASLGQGPEAFF. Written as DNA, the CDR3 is TGTGCCAGCCTCGGACAGGGGCCTGAAGCTTTCTTT.

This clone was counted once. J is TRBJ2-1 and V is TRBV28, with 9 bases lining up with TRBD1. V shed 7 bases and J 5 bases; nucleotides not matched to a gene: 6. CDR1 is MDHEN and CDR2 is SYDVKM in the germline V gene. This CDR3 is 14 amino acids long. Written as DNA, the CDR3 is TGTGCCAGCACCAAAGACAGGGGGAACAATGAGCAGTTCTTC. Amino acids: CASTKDRGNNEQFF.

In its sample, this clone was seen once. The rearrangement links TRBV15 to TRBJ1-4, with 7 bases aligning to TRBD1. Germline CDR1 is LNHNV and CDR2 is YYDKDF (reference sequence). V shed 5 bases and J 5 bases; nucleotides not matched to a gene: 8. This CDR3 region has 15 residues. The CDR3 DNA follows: TGTGCCACCAGCCGGCGACAGGGATCAAATGAAAAACTGTTTTTT. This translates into CATSRRQGSNEKLFF.

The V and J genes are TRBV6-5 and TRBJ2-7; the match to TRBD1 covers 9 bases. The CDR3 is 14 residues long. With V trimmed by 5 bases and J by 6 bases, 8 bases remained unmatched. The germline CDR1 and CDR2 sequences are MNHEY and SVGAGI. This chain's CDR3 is CASSPTGGKVEQYF. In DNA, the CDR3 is TGTGCCAGCAGTCCCACAGGGGGCAAGGTCGAGCAGTACTTC.

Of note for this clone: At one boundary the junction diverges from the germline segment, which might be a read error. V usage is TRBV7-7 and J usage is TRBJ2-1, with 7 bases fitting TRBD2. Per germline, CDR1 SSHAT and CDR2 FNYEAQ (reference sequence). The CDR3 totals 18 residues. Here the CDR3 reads CASSPTLGGVRAYNEQFF. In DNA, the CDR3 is TGTGCTAGCAGCCCGACGCTGGGGGGGGTTCGCGCCTACAATGAGCAGTTCTTC.

CDR3 bases: TGTGCCAGCAGCACCAAAGGGGGGGTCGGCTACACCTTC. Encoded protein: CASSTKGGVGYTF. The genes are TRBV5-6 and TRBJ1-2; TRBD1 is a possible D gene (6 bases). V lost 4 bases and J 8 bases, leaving 15 bases between the germline ends. Germline values: CDR1 SGHDT, CDR2 YYEEEE. The CDR3 has 13 residues.

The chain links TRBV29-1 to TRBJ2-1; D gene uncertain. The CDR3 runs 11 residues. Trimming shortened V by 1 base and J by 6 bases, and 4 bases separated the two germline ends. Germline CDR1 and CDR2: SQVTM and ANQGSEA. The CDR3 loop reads CSVEGVNEQFF. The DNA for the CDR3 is TGCAGCGTTGAAGGCGTCAATGAGCAGTTCTTC.

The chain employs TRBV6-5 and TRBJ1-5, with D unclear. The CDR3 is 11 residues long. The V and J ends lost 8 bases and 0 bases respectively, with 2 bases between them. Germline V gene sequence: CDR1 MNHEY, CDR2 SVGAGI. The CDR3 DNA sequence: TGTGCCAGCGGTAGCAATCAGCCCCAGCATTTT. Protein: CASGSNQPQHF.

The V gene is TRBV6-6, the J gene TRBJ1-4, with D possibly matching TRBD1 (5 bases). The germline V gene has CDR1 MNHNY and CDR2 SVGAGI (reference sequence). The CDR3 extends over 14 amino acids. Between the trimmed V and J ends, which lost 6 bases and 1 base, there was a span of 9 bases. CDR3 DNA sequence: TGTGCCAGCAGCGGGGGGTTAACTAATGAAAAACTGTTTTTT. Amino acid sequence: CASSGGLTNEKLFF.

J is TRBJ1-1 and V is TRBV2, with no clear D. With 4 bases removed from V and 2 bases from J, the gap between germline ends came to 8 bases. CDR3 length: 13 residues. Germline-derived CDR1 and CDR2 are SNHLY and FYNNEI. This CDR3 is CASSGGVNTEAFF. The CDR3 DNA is TGTGCCAGCAGTGGGGGAGTAAACACTGAAGCTTTCTTT.

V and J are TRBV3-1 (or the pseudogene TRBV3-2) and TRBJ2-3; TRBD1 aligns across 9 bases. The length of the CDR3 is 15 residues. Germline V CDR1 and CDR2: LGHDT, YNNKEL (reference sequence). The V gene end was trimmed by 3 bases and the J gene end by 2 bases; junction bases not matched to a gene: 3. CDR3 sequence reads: CASSQGTGPTDTQYF. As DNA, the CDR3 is TGTGCCAGCAGCCAGGGGACAGGGCCCACAGATACGCAGTATTTT.

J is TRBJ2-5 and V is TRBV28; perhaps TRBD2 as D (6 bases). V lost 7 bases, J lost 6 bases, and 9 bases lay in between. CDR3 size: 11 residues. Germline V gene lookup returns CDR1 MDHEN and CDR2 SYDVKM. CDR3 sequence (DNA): TGTGCCAGCACTAGCGAGAAGACCCAGTACTTC. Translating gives CASTSEKTQYF.

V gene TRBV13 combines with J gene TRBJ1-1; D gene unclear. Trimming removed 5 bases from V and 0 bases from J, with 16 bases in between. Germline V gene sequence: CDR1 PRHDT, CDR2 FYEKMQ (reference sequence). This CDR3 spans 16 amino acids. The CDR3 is CASSHRTKRMNTEAFF. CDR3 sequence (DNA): TGTGCCAGCAGCCACCGGACGAAGAGGATGAACACTGAAGCTTTCTTT.

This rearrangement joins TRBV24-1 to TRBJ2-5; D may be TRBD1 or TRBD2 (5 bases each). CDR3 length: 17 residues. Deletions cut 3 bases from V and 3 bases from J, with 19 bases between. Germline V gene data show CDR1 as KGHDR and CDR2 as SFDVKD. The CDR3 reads CATSDPAPGTAKETQYF. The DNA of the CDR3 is TGTGCCACCAGTGATCCCGCCCCCGGGACGGCAAAAGAGACCCAGTACTTC.

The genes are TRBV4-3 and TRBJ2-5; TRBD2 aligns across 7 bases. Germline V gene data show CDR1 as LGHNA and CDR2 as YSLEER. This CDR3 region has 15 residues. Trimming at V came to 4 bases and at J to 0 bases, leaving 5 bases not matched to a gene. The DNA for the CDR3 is TGCGCCAGCAGCCCCCGAGCGGGGAACCAAGAGACCCAGTACTTC. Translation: CASSPRAGNQETQYF.

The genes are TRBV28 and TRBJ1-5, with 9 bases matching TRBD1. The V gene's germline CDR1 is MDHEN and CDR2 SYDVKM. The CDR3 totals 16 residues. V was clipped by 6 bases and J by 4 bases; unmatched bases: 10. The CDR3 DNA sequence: TGTGCCAGCAGATCCTCACAGGGGGCCGGGAATCAGCCCCAGCATTTT. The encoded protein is CASRSSQGAGNQPQHF.